This T cell receptor beta chain stems from a study of T cells in narcolepsy. Germline CDR1 LGHNA, CDR2 YNFKEQ. The V segment lost 0 bases and the J segment 0 bases; nucleotides outside the gene matches: 5. The CDR3 is made up of 16 amino acids. Generated by immunoSEQ multiplex PCR, the TCRdb table keeps only in-frame clones and is missing some. The sample has tens of thousands of clones, 79% seen once. Material for sequencing was memory (CD45RA-) CD4+ T cells from blood. The chain is built from TRBV4-2 and TRBJ2-7, with 7 bases that match TRBD1. The receptor comes from a human donor in good health. CDR3 sequence: CASSQDSGTVSYEQYF. The CDR3 DNA follows: TGTGCCAGCAGCCAAGATTCTGGGACAGTCTCCTACGAGCAGTACTTC.